These 19 T cell receptor beta chains originate from one sample sequenced in a study of blood T cell repertoires in COVID-19. Some clones are missing from TCRdb's copy, which holds only in-frame ones; the method was immunoSEQ multiplex PCR. Counted here are around 200,000 clones, under 90% occurring once; the ten biggest clones make up about 14%. Sequences were obtained from peripheral blood. The receptors shown here come from a woman in her 70s with COVID-19, enrolled during active disease.

This clone was seen a handful of times. The chain combines TRBV5-1 with TRBJ2-7; D perhaps matches TRBD1 (5 bases). Trimming took off 0 bases at V and 5 bases at J, with 18 bases between the two ends. Looked up from germline, CDR1 is SGHRS and CDR2 is YFSETQ. This CDR3 has 16 residues. This CDR3 is CASSLAGSGSNDEQYV. CDR3 nucleotides: TGCGCCAGCAGCTTGGCCGGGTCAGGGTCCAACGACGAGCAGTACGTC.

This chain connects TRBV11-2 to TRBJ1-4; no clear D gene. Germline assignment: CDR1 SGHAT and CDR2 FQNNGV. V was clipped by 5 bases and J by 4 bases, with 11 bases between them. The CDR3 sequence is 14 residues long. Written as DNA, the CDR3 is TGTGCCAGCAGCCTAACTGTCCTTAATGAAAAACTGTTTTTT. Its protein is CASSLTVLNEKLFF. The variable domain in full, completed from reference TRBV11-2 and TRBJ1-4, reads EAGVAQSPRYKIIEKRQSVAFWCNPISGHATLYWYQQILGQGPKLLIQFQNNGVVDDSQLPKDRFSAERLKGVDSTLKIQPAKLEDSAVYLCASSLTVLNEKLFFGSGTQLSVL.

The chain employs TRBV7-5 and TRBJ2-7; the D segment call TRBD2 is taken from the table without a DNA check. TRBV7-5 is flagged as a pseudogene. The CDR3 consists of 14 residues. CDR3 sequence reads: CARSLARVGCEQYF. As DNA, the CDR3 is TGTGCCAGAAGCTTAGCGCGGGTTGGCTGCGAGCAGTACTTC.

The V gene is TRBV3-1 (or the pseudogene TRBV3-2), the J gene TRBJ1-5; 7 positions agree with TRBD1. The junction had 10 bases not matched to a gene; V was cut back by 4 bases and J by 7 bases. CDR3 length: 15 residues. Looked up from germline, CDR1 is LGHDT and CDR2 is YNNKEL (reference sequence). The CDR3 coding sequence is TGTGCCAGCAGCCCGGGACAGTTGATAGGACAGCCCCAGCATTTT. Translated, it gives CASSPGQLIGQPQHF.

A single count supports this clone. This rearrangement joins TRBV6-2 or TRBV6-3 to TRBJ2-1, with D perhaps matching TRBD2 (7 bases). The length of the CDR3 is 12 residues. The V gene's germline CDR1 is MNHEY and CDR2 SVGEGT. V dropped 6 bases and J dropped 14 bases, with 17 bases sitting between them. In DNA form, the CDR3 reads TGTGCCAGCAGCCAAGACGTAGGGGGGGAGTTCTTC. As protein: CASSQDVGGEFF.

The J gene is TRBJ2-5, the V gene TRBV19; 10 bases match TRBD2. Germline V CDR1 and CDR2: LNHDA, SQIVND (reference sequence). The CDR3 contains 15 residues. After removal of 6 bases from V and 1 base from J, the junction contained 5 bases not matched to a gene. The CDR3 sequence is CASSTLAGVQETQYF. The DNA of the CDR3 is TGTGCCAGTAGCACTCTAGCGGGAGTCCAAGAGACCCAGTACTTC.

The CDR3 nucleotides are TGTGCCAGCAGCCCCGATGGGGACAGGGCCTCCCAAGAGACCCAGTACTTC. Translation: CASSPDGDRASQETQYF. The chain is built from TRBV5-4 and TRBJ2-5; TRBD1 aligns across 9 bases. CDR3 length equals 17 residues. Germline CDR1 and CDR2: SGHNT and YYREEE (reference sequence). J lost 1 base, V lost 4 bases, and 11 bases had no gene match.

The gene calls are TRBV5-1 and TRBJ1-2, with D maybe TRBD1 (6 bases). Trimming removed 0 bases from V and 10 bases from J, with 10 bases in between. The CDR3 length is 12 residues. CDR1 is SGHRS and CDR2 is YFSETQ in the germline V gene. The CDR3 is CASSLDRDVYTF. The CDR3 nucleotides are TGCGCCAGCAGCTTGGACAGGGACGTCTACACCTTC.

This clone has more than one count but fewer than ten. The chain employs TRBV5-1 and TRBJ1-2, with 9 positions matching TRBD1. V dropped 7 bases and J dropped 2; count of bases not matched to a gene: 9. Germline V gives CDR1 SGHRS, CDR2 YFSETQ. The CDR3 runs 15 residues. The CDR3 nucleotides read TGCGCCAGCCGACGACAGGGGGGCCAGAACTATGGCTACACCTTC. Protein: CASRRQGGQNYGYTF.

This clone was recorded once. J is TRBJ1-1 and V is TRBV3-1 (or the pseudogene TRBV3-2); the D gene is possibly TRBD1 (6 bases). V was shortened by 8 bases and J by 10 bases, with 23 bases between the two germline ends. The V gene's germline CDR1 is LGHDT and CDR2 YNNKEL (reference sequence). The CDR3 runs to 14 residues. CDR3 sequence: CASARGGERDRAFF. CDR3 DNA: TGTGCCAGCGCCCGAGGGGGGGAACGGGATCGAGCTTTCTTT.

The CDR3 spells CASSLWAGAEAFF. DNA for the CDR3: TGTGCCAGCAGTTTATGGGCAGGGGCTGAAGCTTTCTTT. The chain links TRBV27 to TRBJ1-1, with a tentative D call TRBD1 (6 bases). The CDR3 sequence is 13 residues long. Germline CDR1 and CDR2: MNHEY and SMNVEV (reference sequence). Trimming removed 1 base at V and 6 bases at J, with 9 bases between.

The chain couples TRBV7-9 to TRBJ2-3, with D unresolved. This CDR3 region has 12 residues. Trimming removed 6 bases at V and 6 bases at J, with 10 bases between. CDR1 is SEHNR, CDR2 FQNEAQ, per germline (reference sequence). The CDR3 DNA sequence: TGTGCCAGCAGAAGCTCCGGTGATACGCAGTATTTT. Its translation: CASRSSGDTQYF.

The chain uses TRBV5-4 and TRBJ1-1, with D possibly matching TRBD1 (5 bases). The CDR3 runs to 13 residues. In germline, CDR1 is SGHNT, CDR2 YYREEE (reference sequence). V was cut by 1 base and J by 5 bases, with 9 bases left in between. CDR3 in amino acids: CASSLRGGTEAFF. The CDR3 DNA reads TGTGCCAGCAGCTTGAGGGGAGGGACTGAAGCTTTCTTT.

This clone showed up just once. This rearrangement joins TRBV7-8 to TRBJ2-5; 8 positions agree with TRBD1. There are 15 residues in the CDR3. V dropped 4 bases and J dropped 6; count of bases not matched to a gene: 10. Germline V lookup: CDR1 SGHVS, CDR2 FQNEAQ. CDR3 DNA sequence: TGTGCCAGCAGCTCCCCAGACAGGGGTTTGCAGACCCAGTACTTC. This encodes CASSSPDRGLQTQYF.

The chain is built from TRBV6-5 and TRBJ1-2; possible D gene TRBD1, 6 bases. From germline, CDR1 is MNHEY and CDR2 SVGAGI. This CDR3 contains 15 residues. V gave up 5 bases and J gave up 0 bases, with 13 bases separating them. CDR3 amino acids: CASSLAGDANYGYTF. CDR3 nucleotide sequence: TGTGCCAGCAGTCTCGCAGGGGATGCTAACTATGGCTACACCTTC.

This chain links TRBV27 with TRBJ2-1; D possibly corresponds to TRBD2 (6 bases). Trimming stripped 4 bases from V and 7 bases from J, with 14 bases between. Germline-derived CDR1 and CDR2 are MNHEY and SMNVEV (reference sequence). This CDR3 is 14 amino acids long. CDR3 in amino acids: CASSSPGTENEQFF. The CDR3 bases are TGTGCCAGCAGTTCCCCCGGGACTGAAAATGAGCAGTTCTTC.

This clone occurred a few times. The J gene is TRBJ2-1, the V gene TRBV2; TRBD2 agrees at 8 bases. CDR1 SNHLY and CDR2 FYNNEI come from the germline V gene. The CDR3 totals 13 residues. The V segment lost 6 bases and the J segment 12 bases; nucleotides outside the gene matches: 10. CDR3 nucleotide sequence: TGTGCCAGCAGGAGGGGACTAGAGGTTAGGCAGTTCTTC. Encoded protein: CASRRGLEVRQFF.

The chain joins TRBV7-2 to TRBJ1-5; TRBD1 matches 7 bases. CDR3 size: 17 residues. Germline lookup yields CDR1 SGHTA and CDR2 FQGNSA. The trim removed 1 base at V and 3 bases at J, leaving 9 bases unmatched. The CDR3 region has the DNA TGTGCCAGCAGCTTAGGGACCGACAGGGCGGACAATCAGCCCCAGCATTTT. Residues: CASSLGTDRADNQPQHF.

The chain has TRBV15 and TRBJ1-1, with TRBD1 identical over 8 bases. V shed 0 bases, J shed 11 bases, and the junction held 11 bases outside the gene matches. Germline V CDR1 and CDR2: LNHNV, YYDKDF (reference sequence). This CDR3 comprises 15 residues. The CDR3 DNA reads TGTGCCACCAGCAGAGATCGGGCAGGGGGCGTGTGGGCTTTCTTT. As protein: CATSRDRAGGVWAFF.